The TCR beta chain described here comes from a study of T cell changes during pregnancy in multiple sclerosis. From germline, CDR1 is MGHRA and CDR2 YSYEKL. Trimming left V 5 bases short and J 8 bases short, with 22 bases between. The length of the CDR3 is 17 residues. Sequencing used immunoSEQ multiplex PCR; TCRdb keeps in-frame clones, though not all of them. The sample contains tens of thousands of clones, just over 90% of which appear only once. Only a few counts were recorded for this clone. The TCR was taken from a female donor with multiple sclerosis, enrolled in a pregnancy study. The chain recombines TRBV4-1 with TRBJ1-6; D perhaps matches TRBD1 (5 bases). The source was peripheral blood, collected in the second trimester of pregnancy. CDR3 loop: CASSNAQTAETYSPLHF. CDR3 in DNA: TGCGCCAGCAGCAACGCTCAGACAGCCGAGACCTATTCACCCCTCCACTTT.